The rows below give T cell receptor beta chains drawn from one sample of a study of CD8 T cells in Susac syndrome. TCRdb fed the immunoSEQ multiplex PCR reads into MiXCR, producing one record per CDR3 protein. The top ten hold 0.3% of the sample, which has 100,000 to 110,000 distinct CDR3 sequences, 95% seen once. The sample was CD8+ T cells from PBMCs. The receptors shown here come from a human donor with Susac syndrome. Each CDR3 is given with its conserved first and last residue. D genes are given only for firm matches. Clone size, where shown, is once, few, many, or a class for clones that have expanded.

CDR3 length,clone size,D gene,V gene,J gene,CDR3 DNA,CDR3 protein
16,.,TRBD1,TRBV4-1,TRBJ2-3,TGCGCCAGCAGCCAAGAGTGGAACAGGGGCTCAGATACGCAGTATTTT,CASSQEWNRGSDTQYF
13,.,.,TRBV12-3/TRBV12-4,TRBJ2-2,TGTGCCAGCAGCGGAGGTGTATCCGGGGAGCTGCTTTTT,CASSGGVSGELLF
13,few,.,TRBV12-3/TRBV12-4,TRBJ1-5,TGTGCCAGCAGTTTCCGGGAGCACCAGCCCCAGCATTTT,CASSFREHQPQHF
15,.,.,TRBV7-8,TRBJ1-5,TGTGCCAGCAGCGTAGAGGCGGCTAGCAATCAGCCCCAGCATTTT,CASSVEAASNQPQHF
17,.,TRBD2,TRBV5-6,TRBJ2-3,TGTGCCAGCAGCTCCCTCGGGACTAGCGGGACGTATGATACGCAGTATTTT,CASSSLGTSGTYDTQYF
16,.,.,TRBV15,TRBJ2-1,TGTGCCACCAGCCTCGCTGGCGGAGACCTACTCCATGAGCAGTTCTTC,CATSLAGGDLLHEQFF
14,.,TRBD1,TRBV9,TRBJ2-7,TGTGCCAGCAGCGCCCGGGACAGAACCTACGAGCAGTACTTC,CASSARDRTYEQYF
13,.,TRBD1,TRBV29-1,TRBJ2-5,TGCAGCTTCGACAGGGTTCCCGGGGAGACCCAGTACTTC,CSFDRVPGETQYF
16,.,TRBD1,TRBV11-2,TRBJ2-7,TGTGCCAGCAGCACGGGGACAGGGAACGTCTTCTACGAGCAGTACTTC,CASSTGTGNVFYEQYF
12,.,TRBD1,TRBV29-1,TRBJ2-7,TGCAGCGTCAAGGGACAGGTCTACGAGCAGTACTTC,CSVKGQVYEQYF
14,.,TRBD1,TRBV29-1,TRBJ2-5,TGCAGCGTTGCCACAACAGGGGGTCGAGAGACCCAGTACTTC,CSVATTGGRETQYF
16,.,.,TRBV4-1,TRBJ1-2,TGCGCCAGCAGCCGACAGCAAGACGCCATTCTCTATGGCTACACCTTC,CASSRQQDAILYGYTF
17,.,TRBD2,TRBV7-2,TRBJ2-7,TGTGCCAGCAGCCCGGGACTAGCGGGAGGGGACTCCTACGAGCAGTACTTC,CASSPGLAGGDSYEQYF
17,.,TRBD1,TRBV29-1,TRBJ2-3,TGCAGCGCTTCGCGTTGGGCCGACAGGGGACGGAGAGATACGCAGTATTTT,CSASRWADRGRRDTQYF
15,.,.,TRBV14,TRBJ1-1,TGTGCCAGCAGCCTCAGGGGAGGTCGGAACACTGAAGCTTTCTTT,CASSLRGGRNTEAFF
16,.,.,TRBV12-3/TRBV12-4,TRBJ2-2,TGTGCCAGCAGTTTTCCGTCCTCGACGAACACCGGGGAGCTGTTTTTT,CASSFPSSTNTGELFF
14,.,.,TRBV5-6,TRBJ1-4,TGTGCCAGCAGCTTTTGGCCGTCCGATGAAAAACTGTTTTTT,CASSFWPSDEKLFF
15,.,TRBD1,TRBV15,TRBJ2-1,TGTGCCACCAGCGCACCGGGACAGGGAATCCATGAGCAGTTCTTC,CATSAPGQGIHEQFF
15,.,.,TRBV3-1,TRBJ2-4,TGTGCCAGCAGCCAAGATCGAGGAGCCAAAAACATTCAGTACTTC,CASSQDRGAKNIQYF
14,once,TRBD1,TRBV27,TRBJ2-4,TGTGCCAGCACCTTAACAGGGGGCAGAAACATTCAGTACTTC,CASTLTGGRNIQYF
13,.,.,TRBV15,TRBJ2-3,TGTGCCACCAGCAGGGTATCGACAGATACGCAGTATTTT,CATSRVSTDTQYF
15,.,.,TRBV28,TRBJ2-7,TGTGCCAGCAGCCTGGGACTCCCGGATAGCTACGAGCAGTACTTC,CASSLGLPDSYEQYF
13,.,.,TRBV20-1,TRBJ1-1,TGCAGTGCTAGGGGGAGGAGGAACACTGAAGCTTTCTTT,CSARGRRNTEAFF
16,.,TRBD2,TRBV27,TRBJ2-5,TGTGCCAGCAGTCTTATCGGGAGCGGGGCACAAGAGACCCAGTACTTC,CASSLIGSGAQETQYF
13,.,TRBD2,TRBV5-1,TRBJ2-1,TGCGCCAGCACTAGCGGGATTAACAATGAGCAGTTCTTC,CASTSGINNEQFF
13,.,.,TRBV18,TRBJ1-1,TGTGCCAGCTCACCAAGGGATTACACTGAAGCTTTCTTT,CASSPRDYTEAFF
15,once,.,TRBV5-1,TRBJ2-1,TGCGCCAGCAGCTTGGAGGTAGCGGCATACAATGAGCAGTTCTTC,CASSLEVAAYNEQFF
16,.,.,TRBV4-1,TRBJ1-1,TGCGCCAGCAGCCCCTCTCCCGGGGGCCGGAACACTGAAGCTTTCTTT,CASSPSPGGRNTEAFF
13,.,.,TRBV29-1,TRBJ1-1,TGCAGCGCAACCGGCCTCCCTTCAGGGGATGCTTTCTTT,CSATGLPSGDAFF
13,.,.,TRBV29-1,TRBJ2-5,TGCAGCGTTGGACAGCGACTGCGGGAGACCCAGTACTTC,CSVGQRLRETQYF
16,.,TRBD2,TRBV10-3,TRBJ2-1,TGTGCCATCAGTGGTAAACTAGCGGAGGCAGACAATGAGCAGTTCTTC,CAISGKLAEADNEQFF